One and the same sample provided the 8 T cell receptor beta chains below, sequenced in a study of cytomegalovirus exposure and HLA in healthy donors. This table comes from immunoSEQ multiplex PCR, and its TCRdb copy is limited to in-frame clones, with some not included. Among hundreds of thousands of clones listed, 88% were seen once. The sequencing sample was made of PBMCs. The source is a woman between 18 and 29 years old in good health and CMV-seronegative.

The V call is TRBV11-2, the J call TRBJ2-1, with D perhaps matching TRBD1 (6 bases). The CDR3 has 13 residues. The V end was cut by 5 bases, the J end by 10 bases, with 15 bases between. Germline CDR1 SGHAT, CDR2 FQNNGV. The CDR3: CASSLSGTQEQFF. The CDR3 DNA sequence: TGTGCCAGCAGCCTTTCCGGGACACAGGAGCAGTTCTTC.

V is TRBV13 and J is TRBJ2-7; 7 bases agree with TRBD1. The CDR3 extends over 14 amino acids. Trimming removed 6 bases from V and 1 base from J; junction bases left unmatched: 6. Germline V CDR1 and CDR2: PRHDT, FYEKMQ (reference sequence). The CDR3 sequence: CASRKRDSSYEQYF. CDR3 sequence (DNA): TGTGCCAGCAGGAAAAGGGACAGTTCCTACGAGCAGTACTTC.

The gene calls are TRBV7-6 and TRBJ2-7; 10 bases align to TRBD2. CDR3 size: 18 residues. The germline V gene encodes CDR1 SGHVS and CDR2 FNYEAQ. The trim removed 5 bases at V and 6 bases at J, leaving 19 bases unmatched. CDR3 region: CASSPGASGRAISGEQYF. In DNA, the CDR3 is TGTGCCAGCAGCCCCGGGGCCAGCGGGAGGGCCATAAGCGGCGAGCAGTACTTC.

The chain's CDR3 is CASRITSYEQYF. The CDR3 DNA reads TGCGCCAGCAGAATTACGAGCTACGAGCAGTACTTC. The chain combines TRBV5-1 with TRBJ2-7; no reliable D call. V lost 5 bases to trimming and J lost 3 bases, with 9 bases between them. Looked up from germline, CDR1 is SGHRS and CDR2 is YFSETQ. CDR3 length: 12 amino acids.

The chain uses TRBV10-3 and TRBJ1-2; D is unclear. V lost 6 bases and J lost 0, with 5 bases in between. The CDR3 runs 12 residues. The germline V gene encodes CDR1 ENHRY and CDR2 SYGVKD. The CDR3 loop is CAIRAANYGYTF. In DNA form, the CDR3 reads TGTGCCATCAGGGCCGCTAACTATGGCTACACCTTC.

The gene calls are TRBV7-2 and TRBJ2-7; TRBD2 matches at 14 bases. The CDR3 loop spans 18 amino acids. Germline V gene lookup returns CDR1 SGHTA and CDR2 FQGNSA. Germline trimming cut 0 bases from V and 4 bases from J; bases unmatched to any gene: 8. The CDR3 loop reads CASSLAGTSGSNVYEQYF. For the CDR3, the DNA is TGTGCCAGCAGCTTAGCGGGGACTAGCGGGAGTAACGTGTACGAGCAGTACTTC.

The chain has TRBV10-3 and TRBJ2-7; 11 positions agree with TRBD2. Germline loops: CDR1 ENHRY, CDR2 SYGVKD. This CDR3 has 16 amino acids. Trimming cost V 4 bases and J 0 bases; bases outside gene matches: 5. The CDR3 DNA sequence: TGTGCCATCAGTGGGGTAGCGGGAGGGGACTCCTACGAGCAGTACTTC. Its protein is CAISGVAGGDSYEQYF.

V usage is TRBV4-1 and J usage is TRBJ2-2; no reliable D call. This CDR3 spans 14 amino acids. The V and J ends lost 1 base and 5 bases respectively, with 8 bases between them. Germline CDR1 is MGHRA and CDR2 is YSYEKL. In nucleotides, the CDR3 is TGCGCCAGCAGCCAAGGGGCTCAGACCGGGGAGCTGTTTTTT. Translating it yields CASSQGAQTGELFF.